This T cell receptor beta chain was documented in a study of blood T cell repertoires in COVID-19. In the study overall: Acute-phase and convalescent COVID-19 samples originated in the United States, Italy and Spain. Sources were T cells, B-cell-depleted T cells, or PBMCs; the material itself was cDNA or gDNA.

As originally analysed: Reference gene primer amplification yielded estimated nucleated cell counts. Produced via immunoSEQ multiplex PCR; TCRdb's table is partial and in-frame only. The V and J calls and clone size were taken over from that table, and D and trimming were inferred from the DNA. The sample lists around 500,000 clones, 70% to 90% occurring once. The sequence derives from a woman aged 55-70 years who had recovered from COVID-19. The sample was PBMCs or T cells enriched from blood (not recorded which).

The CDR3 DNA is TGTGCCAGCAGCACGCCGCGGAGCATGAACACTGAAGCTTTCTTT. Translating gives CASSTPRSMNTEAFF. The chain combines TRBV5-4 with TRBJ1-1; D gene ambiguous. The CDR3 loop spans 15 amino acids. With 4 bases removed from V and 0 bases from J, the gap between germline ends came to 13 bases. CDR1 SGHNT and CDR2 YYREEE come from the germline V gene (reference sequence).